This T cell receptor (beta chain) was identified during a study of cytomegalovirus exposure and HLA in healthy donors. With 9 bases clipped from V and 7 bases from J, the junction kept 20 bases outside the gene matches. This CDR3 is built from 17 residues. Germline V gives CDR1 SEHNR, CDR2 FQNEAQ (reference sequence). As for this clone: The antigen is undetermined.

With 60 Vbeta and 13 Jbeta primers, the PCR was carried out. The repertoire was sequenced with immunoSEQ multiplex PCR; TCRdb's copy has only in-frame clones and lacks some. This table has 140,000 or so clones, 70% to 85% appearing once. Findings and limits, study-wide: When analyzed later, a missense DCLRE1C variant was found to be linked to TCR beta V- and J-gene trimming.

Material for sequencing was PBMCs. The receptor's source is a man aged 35 to 55 in good health and CMV-seronegative. The chain combines TRBV7-9 with TRBJ2-1, with 8 bases fitting TRBD1. Written as DNA, the CDR3 is TGTGCCAGTCAAGTATTTCAGGGGGCCTACGAAAGGAATGAGCAGTTCTTC. It codes for CASQVFQGAYERNEQFF.